This T cell receptor (beta chain) was retrieved from a study of beta chain features in type 1 diabetes. The overall study: Regarding age, gender and cell yields, patients proved similar to healthy donors. Whole-study results and caveats: Type 1 diabetes patients had VDJ junctions that carried fewer insertions and more deletions. The study found moderately but significantly shorter TCRB CDR3s in all four CD4+ subsets of Type 1 diabetes patients.

With regard to this clone: Its antigen remains unidentified.

The ends lost 9 bases at V and 2 bases at J; junction bases unmatched: 8. The germline V gene has CDR1 SGHRS and CDR2 YFSETQ. The CDR3 consists of 14 residues. As every portion of the isolated RNA was reverse transcribed, the sequencing read expressed TCRB transcripts. The average for stem cell-like memory T cell samples was approximately 920,000 reads. Profiling relied on immunoSEQ multiplex PCR, and the TCRdb table lists in-frame clones only, not all of them. The data contain over 100,000 clones, about 40% of them singletons. This TCR came from a woman between 18 and 29 years old in good health. This chain links TRBV5-1 with TRBJ2-5; 9 bases line up with TRBD1. Sequenced input: stem cell memory CD4+ T cells from blood. CDR3 coding DNA: TGCGCCACCAAAGCGGGGACAGGGCAAGAGACCCAGTACTTC. This gives the protein CATKAGTGQETQYF.